This is a list of T cell receptor beta chains from one sample in a study of T cells in Graves' hyperthyroidism and ophthalmopathy. Each CDR3 protein gets one entry after TCRdb re-called the multiplex PCR reads with MiXCR. The sample holds a few hundred thousand distinct CDR3 sequences, about 20% seen once. The sequenced sample consisted of blood. The receptors derive from a young man with Graves' ophthalmopathy. The CDR3 runs from the conserved cysteine through the conserved F or W. The order of the fields is J gene, V gene, D gene, clone size, CDR3 DNA, CDR3 protein. A D gene is named only where the DNA matches it firmly. Clone size is stated in some rows and not others, as once, few, many or a class when expanded.

TRBJ2-7	TRBV5-1	-	few	TGCGCCAGCAGCTTGGGTGGGGCCTGGGACGAGCAGTACTTC	CASSLGGAWDEQYF
TRBJ2-1	TRBV11-3	TRBD2	many	TGTGCCAGCAGAGCGGGAGGGGGCTCCTACAATGAGCAGTTCTTC	CASRAGGGSYNEQFF
TRBJ1-2	TRBV6-1	TRBD1	-	TGTGCCAGCAGTGCCCGGGACAGCACCTATGGCTACACCTTC	CASSARDSTYGYTF
TRBJ2-7	TRBV10-3	TRBD2	-	TGTGCCATCACCGGCGGCCAACTAGCGGGGGGCTACGAGCAGTACTTC	CAITGGQLAGGYEQYF
TRBJ2-7	TRBV7-9	-	-	TGTGCCAGCGGCTTAGGGTCGACTCTCTACGAGCAGTACTTC	CASGLGSTLYEQYF
TRBJ2-1	TRBV6-1	TRBD1	-	TGTGCCAGCAGTGACAATCCGGGACAGGGGTACAATGAGCAGTTCTTC	CASSDNPGQGYNEQFF
TRBJ2-1	TRBV19	TRBD2	-	TGTGCCAGTAGTATAATTAGTAGCGGGATCTACAATGAGCAGTTCTTC	CASSIISSGIYNEQFF
TRBJ2-5	TRBV9	-	-	TGTGCCAGCACCGTAGGAAGGATGGAAGAGACCCAGTACTTC	CASTVGRMEETQYF
TRBJ1-2	TRBV28	-	many	TGTGCCAGCAGTATTGAGGGGCGAGGCTACACCTTC	CASSIEGRGYTF
TRBJ2-7	TRBV5-1	-	few	TGCGCCAGCAGCTCCACCGCCCCGACGTACGAGCAGTACTTC	CASSSTAPTYEQYF
TRBJ1-6	TRBV11-3	-	many	TGTGCCAGCAGTTATAATTCACCCCTCCACTTT	CASSYNSPLHF
TRBJ1-6	TRBV28	-	-	TGTGCCAGCAGTTTATTCCTTAGTATCTATAATCCACCCCTCCACTTT	CASSLFLSIYNPPLHF
TRBJ2-2	TRBV2	TRBD1	-	TGTGCCAGCAGTCCGACAGGGCTGAACACCGGGGAGCTGTTTTTT	CASSPTGLNTGELFF
TRBJ2-1	TRBV11-3	TRBD1	many	TGTGCCAGCAGCTTAGTTCAGGGGGCGTATGAGCAGTTCTTC	CASSLVQGAYEQFF
TRBJ1-5	TRBV5-8	-	few	TGTGCCAGCAGCTTGGGTACGGGTCCCTTCTTGATGGGCAATCAGCCCCAGCATTTT	CASSLGTGPFLMGNQPQHF
TRBJ2-3	TRBV6-1	TRBD2	few	TGTGCCAGCCCTATGGAGAGGGCGGGAGGATCCACAGATACGCAGTATTTT	CASPMERAGGSTDTQYF
TRBJ2-7	TRBV5-1	TRBD2	many	TGCGCCAGCAGCCCCTCGGGACTAGCGGGTACCTACGAGCAGTACTTC	CASSPSGLAGTYEQYF
TRBJ2-1	TRBV3-1	TRBD2	many	TGTGCCAGCAGCCGGGGGGGTGCCTACAATGAGCAGTTCTTC	CASSRGGAYNEQFF
TRBJ2-5	TRBV30	-	many	TGTGCCTGGAGTGTGGGTCAGACCCAGTACTTC	CAWSVGQTQYF
TRBJ1-3	TRBV7-6	-	-	TGTGCCAGCAGTGAACGGCAGGGTTCGGGAAACACCATATATTTT	CASSERQGSGNTIYF
TRBJ2-5	TRBV7-2	TRBD2	few	TGTGCCAGCAGCTTTGGGGGACTAGCGGGGACCGGGGAGACCCAGTACTTC	CASSFGGLAGTGETQYF
TRBJ2-1	TRBV7-3	-	-	TGTGCCAGCAGCTTAACTAGGCGAGCCTCCTACAATGAGCAGTTCTTC	CASSLTRRASYNEQFF
TRBJ1-5	TRBV15	-	few	TGTGCCACCAGCAGAGTGAGCCCCAACGGTCAGCCCCAGCATTTT	CATSRVSPNGQPQHF
TRBJ1-1	TRBV10-3	TRBD1	once	TGTGCCATCAGCTCACAGGGGGCCCCGAACACTGAAGCTTTCTTT	CAISSQGAPNTEAFF
TRBJ2-2	TRBV5-1	-	-	TGCGCCAGCAGCTTGGAGGGGACCGCCACCGGGGAGCTGTTTTTT	CASSLEGTATGELFF
TRBJ2-2	TRBV30	-	-	TGTGCCTGGACTAGTGGCACCGGGGAGCTGTTTTTT	CAWTSGTGELFF
TRBJ2-1	TRBV28	TRBD2	many	TGTGCCAGCAGCATTAGCGGGGCCACCTACAATGAGCAGTTCTTC	CASSISGATYNEQFF
TRBJ1-4	TRBV7-9	-	-	TGTGCCAGCAGCTTAAAAGCCGGCCAGGGATTCGAAAAACTGTTTTTT	CASSLKAGQGFEKLFF
TRBJ1-5	TRBV5-8	-	few	TGTGCCAGCAGCTTGGGGGGACGGCGCAATCAGCCCCAGCATTTT	CASSLGGRRNQPQHF
TRBJ1-5	TRBV20-1	-	few	-	CSAREGSSSGNQPQHF
TRBJ2-1	TRBV12-3/TRBV12-4	-	few	TGTGCCAGCAGTTTGTTTAACAGTCCTTACAATGAGCAGTTCTTC	CASSLFNSPYNEQFF
TRBJ2-7	TRBV11-2	-	many	TGTGCCAGCAGCTTAGTGGGTATTATCTACGAGCAGTACTTC	CASSLVGIIYEQYF
TRBJ1-2	TRBV14	-	once	TGTGCCAGCAGCAGTCAGAACTATGGCTACACCTTC	CASSSQNYGYTF
TRBJ1-2	TRBV20-1	-	-	TGCAGTGTCCAGGGCCGAGCAGGCTACACCTTC	CSVQGRAGYTF
TRBJ2-1	TRBV7-3	-	few	TGTGCCAGCAGTCCCCAGGTCAGGGGTCAGCAGTTCTTC	CASSPQVRGQQFF
TRBJ1-1	TRBV19	TRBD1	few	TGTGCCAGTAGTATGGGGACAGGGTTAAGAAACACTGAAGCTTTCTTT	CASSMGTGLRNTEAFF
TRBJ1-1	TRBV7-2	-	-	TGTGCCAGCAGATTGGGTGAGACTGAAGCTTTCTTT	CASRLGETEAFF
TRBJ1-1	TRBV30	-	many	TGTGCCTGGAAGAACACTGAAGCTTTCTTT	CAWKNTEAFF
TRBJ2-7	TRBV15	-	few	TGTGCCACCAGCACCCACCGGAATACGATTGAGCAGTACTTC	CATSTHRNTIEQYF
TRBJ2-7	TRBV6-5	TRBD2	-	TGTGCCAGCAGTTACGTTCCTAGCGGCGTCTACGAGCAGTACTTC	CASSYVPSGVYEQYF
TRBJ1-2	TRBV11-1	TRBD1	-	TGTGCCAGCAGCCTGATTCCGGGACAGGGGACGGGTGGCTACACCTTC	CASSLIPGQGTGGYTF
TRBJ1-1	TRBV7-6	-	few	TGTGCCAGCAGCTCGGAATACACTGAAGCTTTCTTT	CASSSEYTEAFF